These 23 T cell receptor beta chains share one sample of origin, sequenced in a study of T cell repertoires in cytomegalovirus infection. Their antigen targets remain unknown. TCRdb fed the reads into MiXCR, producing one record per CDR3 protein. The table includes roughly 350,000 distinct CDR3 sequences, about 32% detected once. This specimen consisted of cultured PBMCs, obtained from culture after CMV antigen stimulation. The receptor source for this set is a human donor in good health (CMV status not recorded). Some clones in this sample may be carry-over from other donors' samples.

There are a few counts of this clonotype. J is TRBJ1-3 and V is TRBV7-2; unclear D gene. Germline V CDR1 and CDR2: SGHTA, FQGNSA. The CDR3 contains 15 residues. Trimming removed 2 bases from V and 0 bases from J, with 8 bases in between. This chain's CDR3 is CASSLFYYSGNTIYF. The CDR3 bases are TGTGCCAGCAGCTTATTCTACTACTCTGGAAACACCATATATTTT.

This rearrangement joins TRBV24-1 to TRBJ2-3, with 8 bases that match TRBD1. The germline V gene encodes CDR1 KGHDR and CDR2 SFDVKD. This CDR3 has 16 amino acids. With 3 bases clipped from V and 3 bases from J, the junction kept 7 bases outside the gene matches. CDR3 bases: TGTGCCACCAGTGATATACAGGGGGGTGCTACAGATACGCAGTATTTT. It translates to CATSDIQGGATDTQYF.

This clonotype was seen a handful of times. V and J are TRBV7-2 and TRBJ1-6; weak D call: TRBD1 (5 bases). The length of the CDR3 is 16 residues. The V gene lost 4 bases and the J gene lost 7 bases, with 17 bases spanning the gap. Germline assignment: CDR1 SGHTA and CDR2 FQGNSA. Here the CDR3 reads CASSSWGGVRNSPLHF. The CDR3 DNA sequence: TGTGCCAGCAGCTCATGGGGCGGGGTGAGGAATTCACCCCTCCACTTT.

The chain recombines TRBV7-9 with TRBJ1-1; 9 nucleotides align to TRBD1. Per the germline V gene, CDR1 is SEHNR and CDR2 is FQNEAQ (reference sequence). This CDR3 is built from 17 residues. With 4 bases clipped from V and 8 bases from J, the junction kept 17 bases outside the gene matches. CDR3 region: CASSSSEAQGAQAEAFF. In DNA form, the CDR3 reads TGTGCCAGCAGCTCATCCGAGGCACAGGGGGCACAAGCAGAAGCTTTCTTT.

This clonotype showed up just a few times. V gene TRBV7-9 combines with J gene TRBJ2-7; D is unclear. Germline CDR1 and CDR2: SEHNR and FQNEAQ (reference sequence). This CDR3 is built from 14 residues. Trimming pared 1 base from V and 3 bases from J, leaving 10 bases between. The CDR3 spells CASSLGQVFYEQYF. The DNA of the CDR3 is TGTGCCAGCAGCTTAGGACAAGTATTCTACGAGCAGTACTTC. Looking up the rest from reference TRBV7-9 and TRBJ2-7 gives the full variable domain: DTGVSQNPRHKITKRGQNVTFRCDPISEHNRLYWYRQTLGQGPEFLTYFQNEAQLEKSRLLSDRFSAERPKGSFSTLEIQRTEQGDSAMYLCASSLGQVFYEQYFGPGTRLTVT.

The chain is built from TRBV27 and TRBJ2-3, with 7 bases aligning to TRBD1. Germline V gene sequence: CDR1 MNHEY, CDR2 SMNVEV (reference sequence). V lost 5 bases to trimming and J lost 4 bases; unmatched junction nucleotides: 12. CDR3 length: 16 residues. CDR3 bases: TGTGCCAGCAGTCCCCGACAGGGATCTCGAGCAGATACGCAGTATTTT. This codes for CASSPRQGSRADTQYF.

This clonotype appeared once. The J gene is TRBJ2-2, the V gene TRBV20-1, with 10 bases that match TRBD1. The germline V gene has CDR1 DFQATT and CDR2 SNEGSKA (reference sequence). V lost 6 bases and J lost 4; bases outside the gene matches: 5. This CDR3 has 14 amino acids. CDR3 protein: CSAEDRGVTGELFF. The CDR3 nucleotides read TGCAGTGCGGAGGACAGGGGGGTCACCGGGGAGCTGTTTTTT.

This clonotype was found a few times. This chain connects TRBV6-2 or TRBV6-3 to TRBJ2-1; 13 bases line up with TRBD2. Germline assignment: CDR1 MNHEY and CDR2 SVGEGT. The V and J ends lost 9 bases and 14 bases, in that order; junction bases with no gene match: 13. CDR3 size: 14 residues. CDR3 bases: TGTGCCAGTAGATCCGTGGGACTAGCGGGACAGGAGTTCTTC. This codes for CASRSVGLAGQEFF.

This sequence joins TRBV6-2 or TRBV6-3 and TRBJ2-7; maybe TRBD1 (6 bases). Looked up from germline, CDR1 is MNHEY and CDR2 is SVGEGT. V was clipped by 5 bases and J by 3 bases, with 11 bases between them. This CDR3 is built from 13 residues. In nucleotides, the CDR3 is TGTGCCAGCAGTGACCCGGACAGCTACGAGCAGTACGTC. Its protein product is CASSDPDSYEQYV.

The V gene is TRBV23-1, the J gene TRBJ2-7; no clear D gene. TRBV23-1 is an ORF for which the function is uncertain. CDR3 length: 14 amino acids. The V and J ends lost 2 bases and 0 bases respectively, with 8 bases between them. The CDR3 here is CASSQGRVSYEQYV. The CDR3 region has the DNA TGCGCCAGCAGTCAAGGTAGAGTCTCCTACGAGCAGTACGTC.

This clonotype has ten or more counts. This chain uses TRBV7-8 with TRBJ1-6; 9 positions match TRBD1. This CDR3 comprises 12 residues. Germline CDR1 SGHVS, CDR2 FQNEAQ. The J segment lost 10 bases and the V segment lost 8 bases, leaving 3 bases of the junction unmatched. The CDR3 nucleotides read TGTGCCAGCGGGACAGGGTGGTCACCCCTCCACTTT. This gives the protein CASGTGWSPLHF.

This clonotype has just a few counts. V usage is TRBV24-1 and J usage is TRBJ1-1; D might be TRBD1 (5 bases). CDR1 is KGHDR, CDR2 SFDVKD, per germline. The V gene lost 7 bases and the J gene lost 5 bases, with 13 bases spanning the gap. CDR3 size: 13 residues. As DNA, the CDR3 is TGTGCCACCAGGGTAAGGGGACGGACTGAAGCTTTCTTT. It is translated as CATRVRGRTEAFF.

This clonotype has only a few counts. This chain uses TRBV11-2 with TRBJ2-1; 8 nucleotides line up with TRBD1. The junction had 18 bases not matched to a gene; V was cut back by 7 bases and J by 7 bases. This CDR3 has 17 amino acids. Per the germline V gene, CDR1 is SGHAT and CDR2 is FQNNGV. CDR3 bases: TGTGCCAGCAAAGTGTTTGTTGGGAGGACAGGGTATAATGAGCAGTTCTTC. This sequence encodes CASKVFVGRTGYNEQFF.

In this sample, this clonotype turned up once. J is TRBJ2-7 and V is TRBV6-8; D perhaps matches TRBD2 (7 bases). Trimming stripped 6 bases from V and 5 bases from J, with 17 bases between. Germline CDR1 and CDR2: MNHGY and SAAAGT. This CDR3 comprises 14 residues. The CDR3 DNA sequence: TGTGCCAGCAGCCAGGGGCGGGAGTTCAACGAGCAGTACTTC. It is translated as CASSQGREFNEQYF.

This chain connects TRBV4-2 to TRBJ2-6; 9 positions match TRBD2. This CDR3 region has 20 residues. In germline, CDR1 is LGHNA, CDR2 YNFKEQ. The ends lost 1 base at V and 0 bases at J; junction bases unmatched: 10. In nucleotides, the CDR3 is TGTGCCAGCAGCCAAGTCGGAAAAGGACTAGCGAGCTCTGGGGCCAACGTCCTGACTTTC. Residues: CASSQVGKGLASSGANVLTF.

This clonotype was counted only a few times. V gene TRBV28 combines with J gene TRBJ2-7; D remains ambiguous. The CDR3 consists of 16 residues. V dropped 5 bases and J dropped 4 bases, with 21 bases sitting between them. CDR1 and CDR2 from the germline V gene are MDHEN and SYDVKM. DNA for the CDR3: TGTGCCAGCAGTCCTATTACTGGCGGCCGACCTTACGAGCAGTACTTC. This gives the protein CASSPITGGRPYEQYF.

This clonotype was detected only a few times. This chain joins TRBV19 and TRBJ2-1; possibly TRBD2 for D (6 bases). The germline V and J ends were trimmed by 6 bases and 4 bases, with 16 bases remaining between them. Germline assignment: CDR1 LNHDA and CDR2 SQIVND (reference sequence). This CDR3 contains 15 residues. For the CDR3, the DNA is TGTGCCAGTAGAGAACCGGGACTCCTTTACAATGAGCAGTTCTTC. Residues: CASREPGLLYNEQFF.

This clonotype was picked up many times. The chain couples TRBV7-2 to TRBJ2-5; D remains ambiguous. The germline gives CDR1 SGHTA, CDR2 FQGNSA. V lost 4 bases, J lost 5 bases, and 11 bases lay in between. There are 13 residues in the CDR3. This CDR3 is CASSSAKWETQYF. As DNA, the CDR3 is TGTGCCAGCAGCTCGGCTAAGTGGGAGACCCAGTACTTC.

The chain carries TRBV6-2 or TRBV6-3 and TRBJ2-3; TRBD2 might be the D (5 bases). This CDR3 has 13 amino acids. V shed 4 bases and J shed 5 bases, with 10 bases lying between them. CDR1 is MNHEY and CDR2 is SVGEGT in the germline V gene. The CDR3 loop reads CASSSEEQDTQYF. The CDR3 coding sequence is TGTGCCAGCAGTTCGGAGGAGCAAGATACGCAGTATTTT.

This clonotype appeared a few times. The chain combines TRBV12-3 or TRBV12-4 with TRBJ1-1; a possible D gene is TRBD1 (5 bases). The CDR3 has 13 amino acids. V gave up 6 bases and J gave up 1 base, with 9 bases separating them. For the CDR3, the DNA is TGTGCCAGCAGCTGGGGGGAGAACACTGAAGCTTTCTTT. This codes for CASSWGENTEAFF.

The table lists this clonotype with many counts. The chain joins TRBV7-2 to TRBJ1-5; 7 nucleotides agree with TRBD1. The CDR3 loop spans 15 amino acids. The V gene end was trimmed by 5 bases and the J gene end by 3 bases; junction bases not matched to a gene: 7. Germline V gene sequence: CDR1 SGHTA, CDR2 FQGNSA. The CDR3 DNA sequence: TGTGCCAGCAGCCCGGGACAGCCGAACAATCAGCCCCAGCATTTT. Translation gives CASSPGQPNNQPQHF.

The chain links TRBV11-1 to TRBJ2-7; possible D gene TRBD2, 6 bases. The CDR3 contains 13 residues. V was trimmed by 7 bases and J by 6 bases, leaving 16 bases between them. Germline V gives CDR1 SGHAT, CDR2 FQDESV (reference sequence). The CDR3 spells CASTLPPGGEQYF. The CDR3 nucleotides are TGTGCCAGCACCCTACCCCCCGGGGGCGAGCAGTACTTC.

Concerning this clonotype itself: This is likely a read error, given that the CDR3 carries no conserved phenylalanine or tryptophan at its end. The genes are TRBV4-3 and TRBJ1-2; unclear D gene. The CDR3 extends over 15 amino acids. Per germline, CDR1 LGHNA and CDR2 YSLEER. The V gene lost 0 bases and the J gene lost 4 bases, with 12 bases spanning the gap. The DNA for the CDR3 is TGCGCCAGCAGCCAAGATAGGGCAGTTCTCTATGGCTACACCCTC. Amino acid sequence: CASSQDRAVLYGYTL.